This record concerns one T cell receptor (beta chain) sequence. Its antigen is unknown. Primed by a sample-barcoded 5' primer and a J-beta primer mix, a second PCR proceeded for about 6 to 11 cycles. Tagging of each cDNA molecule was performed by a template-switch adaptor with 12 random nucleotides. MiXCR, applied by TCRdb to the 5' RACE reads, yields one record per CDR3 protein. This table holds about 620,000 distinct CDR3 sequences, around 50% found once. This entry belongs to a study of blood T cells in healthy people across ages. Regarding the study as a whole: Observed TCR beta diversity per million T cells went down as age went up. This fall followed a roughly linear course with age.

The CDR3 contains 15 residues. Germline CDR1 reads LGHNA; CDR2 reads YNFKEQ. V lost 3 bases to trimming and J lost 4 bases; unmatched junction nucleotides: 5. Input material: blood. This rearrangement joins TRBV4-2 to TRBJ1-2; 10 nucleotides align to TRBD1. The sequence came from a woman aged 80 or over in good health. CDR3 loop: CASSQGQGRSYGYTF. CDR3 nucleotide sequence: TGTGCCAGCAGCCAGGGACAGGGGAGGAGCTATGGCTACACCTTC.